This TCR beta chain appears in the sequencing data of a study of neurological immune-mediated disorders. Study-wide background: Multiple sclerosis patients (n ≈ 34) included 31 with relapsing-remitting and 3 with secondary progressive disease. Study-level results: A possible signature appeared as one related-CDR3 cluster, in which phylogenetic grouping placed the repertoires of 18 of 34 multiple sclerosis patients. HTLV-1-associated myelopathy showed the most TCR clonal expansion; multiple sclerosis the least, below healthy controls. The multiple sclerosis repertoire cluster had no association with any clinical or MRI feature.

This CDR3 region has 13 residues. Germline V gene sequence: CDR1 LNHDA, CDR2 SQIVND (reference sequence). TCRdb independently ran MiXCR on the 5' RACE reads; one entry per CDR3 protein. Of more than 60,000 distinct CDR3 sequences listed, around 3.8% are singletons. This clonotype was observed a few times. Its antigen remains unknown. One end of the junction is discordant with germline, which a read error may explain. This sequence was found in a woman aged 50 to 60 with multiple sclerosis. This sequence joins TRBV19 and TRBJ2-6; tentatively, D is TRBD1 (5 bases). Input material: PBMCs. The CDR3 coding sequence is TGTGCCTCATGTATCTCTGGGGCCAAAGTCCTGACTTTC. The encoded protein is CASCISGAKVLTF.